This T cell receptor beta chain stems from a study of blood T cell repertoires in COVID-19. Whole-study context: The cDNA or gDNA used as material had been derived from T cells, B-cell-depleted T cells, or PBMCs.

Generated by immunoSEQ multiplex PCR, the TCRdb table keeps only in-frame clones and is missing some. This table has approximately 440,000 clones, more than 70% appearing once. Patients at the Seattle site were enrolled during active infection and followed longitudinally. This CDR3 is 14 amino acids long. Losses at the gene ends were 5 bases for V and 0 bases for J; bases not matched to a gene: 4. The germline V gene encodes CDR1 SGHNT and CDR2 YENEEA. The source is a woman in her forties or fifties with COVID-19, enrolled during active disease. V gene TRBV11-3 combines with J gene TRBJ2-7; 7 bases align to TRBD1. Sequences were obtained from peripheral blood. CDR3 nucleotide sequence: TGTGCCAGCAGCCGCTCAGGGGGCTCCTACGAGCAGTACTTC. Encoded protein: CASSRSGGSYEQYF.